This is a list of T cell receptor beta chains from one sample in a study of CD8 T cells in Susac syndrome. A single record per CDR3 protein comes from TCRdb applying MiXCR to the immunoSEQ multiplex PCR reads. The sample carries under 250,000 distinct CDR3 sequences, about 95% recorded once. Sequenced: CD4+ T cells from PBMCs. The receptors were gathered from a human donor with Susac syndrome. CDR3s include the opening cysteine and the closing phenylalanine or tryptophan. Each record gives: J gene, clone size, V gene, D gene, CDR3 DNA, CDR3 protein. A D gene is named only where the DNA matches it firmly. Not all rows give a size; the values are once, few, many and, for expanded clones, a class.

j_call: TRBJ1-2
clone_size: -
v_call: TRBV6-1
d_call: TRBD1
cdr3_nt: TGTGCCAGCAGGGATTCTCTCGGACAGGGGAGGTATGGCTACACCTTC
cdr3_aa: CASRDSLGQGRYGYTF

j_call: TRBJ1-5
clone_size: -
v_call: TRBV4-1
d_call: TRBD1
cdr3_nt: TGCGCCAGCAGCCGGACAGGGGTTGATCAGCCCCAGCATTTT
cdr3_aa: CASSRTGVDQPQHF

j_call: TRBJ2-7
clone_size: -
v_call: TRBV20-1
d_call: TRBD1
cdr3_nt: TGCAGTGCTAAACGGACAGGGGGCGAGCAGTACTTC
cdr3_aa: CSAKRTGGEQYF

j_call: TRBJ1-1
clone_size: -
v_call: TRBV20-1
d_call: -
cdr3_nt: TGCAGTGCTAGAGACGTTTTCTTGCAGGGTTGGACTGAAGCTTTCTTT
cdr3_aa: CSARDVFLQGWTEAFF

j_call: TRBJ2-3
clone_size: -
v_call: TRBV4-3
d_call: -
cdr3_nt: TGCGCCAGCAGCCAAGATCCCGGGAATACGCAGTATTTT
cdr3_aa: CASSQDPGNTQYF

j_call: TRBJ1-2
clone_size: -
v_call: TRBV9
d_call: -
cdr3_nt: TGTGCCAGCAGCCGGGAGACAGCTAACTATGGCTACACCTTC
cdr3_aa: CASSRETANYGYTF

j_call: TRBJ2-2
clone_size: -
v_call: TRBV7-8
d_call: -
cdr3_nt: TGTGCCAGCAGCTTAAGAAGGCAGGGGCGGACCGGGGAGCTGTTTTTT
cdr3_aa: CASSLRRQGRTGELFF

j_call: TRBJ2-3
clone_size: -
v_call: TRBV5-4
d_call: -
cdr3_nt: TGTGCCAGCACCAGAGGGCTCGAGGGCACAGATACGCAGTATTTT
cdr3_aa: CASTRGLEGTDTQYF

j_call: TRBJ1-2
clone_size: once
v_call: TRBV19
d_call: TRBD1
cdr3_nt: TGTGCCAGCTTATATACCGGGACAGTTAACTATGGCTACACCTTC
cdr3_aa: CASLYTGTVNYGYTF

j_call: TRBJ1-5
clone_size: -
v_call: TRBV29-1
d_call: -
cdr3_nt: TGCAGCGTTGCCTCGGGGGTAGATCAGCCCCAGCATTTT
cdr3_aa: CSVASGVDQPQHF

j_call: TRBJ2-7
clone_size: -
v_call: TRBV9
d_call: -
cdr3_nt: TGTGCCAGCAGCCCCGGATTTTCTTACGAGCAGTACTTC
cdr3_aa: CASSPGFSYEQYF

j_call: TRBJ1-4
clone_size: once
v_call: TRBV4-2
d_call: -
cdr3_nt: TGTGCCAGCAGCCAACCACAGGGTACAAGTGAAAAACTGTTTTTT
cdr3_aa: CASSQPQGTSEKLFF

j_call: TRBJ1-2
clone_size: -
v_call: TRBV7-3
d_call: -
cdr3_nt: TGTGCCAGCAGCTTAAAAAGCCCCGGGACATCCGGACTCTATGGCTACACCTTC
cdr3_aa: CASSLKSPGTSGLYGYTF

j_call: TRBJ1-6
clone_size: -
v_call: TRBV11-2
d_call: -
cdr3_nt: TGTGCCAGCAGCTTAAATCCAGATTCACCCCTCCACTTT
cdr3_aa: CASSLNPDSPLHF

j_call: TRBJ2-2
clone_size: -
v_call: TRBV6-5
d_call: -
cdr3_nt: TGTGCCAGCAGATTCTCAGGGCCTTCGAACACCGGGGAGCTGTTTTTT
cdr3_aa: CASRFSGPSNTGELFF

j_call: TRBJ1-1
clone_size: -
v_call: TRBV5-4
d_call: -
cdr3_nt: TGTGCCAGCAGCTTGGGGGGACTCGCTGTGGAGGGTGAAGCTTTCTTT
cdr3_aa: CASSLGGLAVEGEAFF

j_call: TRBJ1-6
clone_size: -
v_call: TRBV9
d_call: TRBD1
cdr3_nt: TGTGCCAGCAGCGTCCGGGACAGCATTAACTCCTATAATTCACCCCTCCACTTT
cdr3_aa: CASSVRDSINSYNSPLHF

j_call: TRBJ2-5
clone_size: -
v_call: TRBV29-1
d_call: -
cdr3_nt: TGCAGCGTTGAAAGGGGGGAAGAGACCCAGTACTTC
cdr3_aa: CSVERGEETQYF

j_call: TRBJ2-3
clone_size: -
v_call: TRBV12-3/TRBV12-4
d_call: TRBD2
cdr3_nt: TGTGCCAGCAGAGGACTAGCGGGGGCCGCCCGATACACAGATACGCAGTATTTT
cdr3_aa: CASRGLAGAARYTDTQYF

j_call: TRBJ1-4
clone_size: -
v_call: TRBV2
d_call: TRBD1
cdr3_nt: TGTGCCAGTGGGACAGAAGATGAAAAACTGTTTTTT
cdr3_aa: CASGTEDEKLFF

j_call: TRBJ2-3
clone_size: -
v_call: TRBV29-1
d_call: TRBD2
cdr3_nt: TGCAGCGCCTACCCGGCCGGGACTAGCAGCACAGATACGCAGTATTTT
cdr3_aa: CSAYPAGTSSTDTQYF

j_call: TRBJ1-5
clone_size: -
v_call: TRBV14
d_call: -
cdr3_nt: TGTGCCAGTGACACGGGAAATCAGCCCCAGCATTTT
cdr3_aa: CASDTGNQPQHF

j_call: TRBJ2-7
clone_size: few
v_call: TRBV5-1
d_call: TRBD2
cdr3_nt: TGCGCCAGCAGCTGGGGACTAGCGGACGAGCAGTACTTC
cdr3_aa: CASSWGLADEQYF

j_call: TRBJ1-1
clone_size: -
v_call: TRBV6-5
d_call: TRBD1
cdr3_nt: TGTGCCAGCAGCCGTTCACAGGGGCTCGGAGCTTTCTTT
cdr3_aa: CASSRSQGLGAFF

j_call: TRBJ2-3
clone_size: -
v_call: TRBV12-3/TRBV12-4
d_call: -
cdr3_nt: TGTGCCAGCAGGTACACAGATACGCAGTATTTT
cdr3_aa: CASRYTDTQYF

j_call: TRBJ1-1
clone_size: few
v_call: TRBV7-2
d_call: -
cdr3_nt: TGTGCCAGCAGCTTACCTATGGGCACTGAAGCTTTCTTT
cdr3_aa: CASSLPMGTEAFF

j_call: TRBJ1-1
clone_size: -
v_call: TRBV2
d_call: -
cdr3_nt: TGTGCCAGCAGTCCCACAGGGAGGGGAGCTTTCTTT
cdr3_aa: CASSPTGRGAFF

j_call: TRBJ2-5
clone_size: -
v_call: TRBV9
d_call: TRBD1
cdr3_nt: TGTGCCAGCAGCCCGAGACAGGGGACGGAGACCCAGTACTTC
cdr3_aa: CASSPRQGTETQYF

j_call: TRBJ2-3
clone_size: -
v_call: TRBV20-1
d_call: -
cdr3_nt: TGCAGTGCGGCGACCGAGCAAGATACGCAGTATTTT
cdr3_aa: CSAATEQDTQYF

j_call: TRBJ1-4
clone_size: -
v_call: TRBV29-1
d_call: TRBD1
cdr3_nt: TGCAGCGTTGTAACAGGGGGCAATGAAAAACTGTTTTTT
cdr3_aa: CSVVTGGNEKLFF

j_call: TRBJ2-1
clone_size: -
v_call: TRBV7-2
d_call: -
cdr3_nt: TGTGCCAGCAGACCCCTAGGCAGTGAGCAGTTCTTC
cdr3_aa: CASRPLGSEQFF

j_call: TRBJ2-6
clone_size: -
v_call: TRBV3-1
d_call: -
cdr3_nt: TGTGCCAGCAGTTATCGGGTTTATCGCCGCTCTGGGGCCAACGTCCTGACTTTC
cdr3_aa: CASSYRVYRRSGANVLTF

j_call: TRBJ1-4
clone_size: -
v_call: TRBV18
d_call: -
cdr3_nt: TGTGCCAGCTCACCTCTAAGCAGAGTAACTAATGAAAAACTGTTTTTT
cdr3_aa: CASSPLSRVTNEKLFF

j_call: TRBJ1-5
clone_size: -
v_call: TRBV30
d_call: TRBD1
cdr3_nt: TGTGCCTGGGGACAGGGGGACAATCAGCCCCAGCATTTT
cdr3_aa: CAWGQGDNQPQHF

j_call: TRBJ2-7
clone_size: -
v_call: TRBV5-6
d_call: TRBD2
cdr3_nt: TGTGCCAGCAGCTTTCGGGGGGGCTACTACGAGCAGTACTTC
cdr3_aa: CASSFRGGYYEQYF

j_call: TRBJ2-3
clone_size: -
v_call: TRBV9
d_call: TRBD2
cdr3_nt: TGTGCCAGCAGCGATGGACTAGCGGGGACAGATACGCAGTATTTT
cdr3_aa: CASSDGLAGTDTQYF

j_call: TRBJ2-5
clone_size: once
v_call: TRBV28
d_call: -
cdr3_nt: TGTGCCAGCAGTTTACTCGAGCGCCTGGGCACCCAGTACTTC
cdr3_aa: CASSLLERLGTQYF

j_call: TRBJ2-5
clone_size: -
v_call: TRBV3-1
d_call: TRBD1
cdr3_nt: TGTGCCAGCAGCCAACAAGGGGGCACAGAGACCCAGTACTTC
cdr3_aa: CASSQQGGTETQYF

j_call: TRBJ1-1
clone_size: -
v_call: TRBV30
d_call: -
cdr3_nt: TGTGCCTGGAACCGTCGGGGGAGAACTGAAGCTTTCTTT
cdr3_aa: CAWNRRGRTEAFF

j_call: TRBJ1-2
clone_size: -
v_call: TRBV4-2
d_call: -
cdr3_nt: TGTGCCAGCAGCCAAGATCAGGACGCAGCTAACTATGGCTACACCTTC
cdr3_aa: CASSQDQDAANYGYTF

j_call: TRBJ2-1
clone_size: -
v_call: TRBV24-1
d_call: -
cdr3_nt: TGTGCCACCAGTGATCCAAAATACTCCGACAGGATTTACTTCAATGAGCAGTTCTTC
cdr3_aa: CATSDPKYSDRIYFNEQFF

j_call: TRBJ1-2
clone_size: -
v_call: TRBV5-4
d_call: TRBD1
cdr3_nt: TGTGCCAGCAGCTCCCGAGCCCGGACAGGGGGAAAAGGCTACACCTTC
cdr3_aa: CASSSRARTGGKGYTF

j_call: TRBJ2-5
clone_size: -
v_call: TRBV5-4
d_call: -
cdr3_nt: TGTGCCAGCAGCTTGGATGGGGTCCAGGAGGAGACCCAGTACTTC
cdr3_aa: CASSLDGVQEETQYF

j_call: TRBJ2-1
clone_size: -
v_call: TRBV27
d_call: -
cdr3_nt: TGTGCCAGCAGTTTACCAGGAACCTACAATGAGCAGTTCTTC
cdr3_aa: CASSLPGTYNEQFF

j_call: TRBJ1-2
clone_size: -
v_call: TRBV9
d_call: -
cdr3_nt: TGTGCCAGCAGCGTAGAGGCCGGTAGATCCTATGGCTACACCTTC
cdr3_aa: CASSVEAGRSYGYTF

j_call: TRBJ2-1
clone_size: -
v_call: TRBV4-3
d_call: TRBD1
cdr3_nt: TGCGCCAGCAGCCTTGGACAGGGGTGGGGCAATGAGCAGTTCTTC
cdr3_aa: CASSLGQGWGNEQFF

j_call: TRBJ2-3
clone_size: once
v_call: TRBV20-1
d_call: TRBD2
cdr3_nt: TGCAGTGCTAGGGAAGCGGGGGGCTTGGATACGCAGTATTTT
cdr3_aa: CSAREAGGLDTQYF

j_call: TRBJ1-2
clone_size: -
v_call: TRBV12-3/TRBV12-4
d_call: -
cdr3_nt: TGTGCCAGCAGTTTAGGGTCCCCATCCTATGGCTACACCTTC
cdr3_aa: CASSLGSPSYGYTF

j_call: TRBJ2-7
clone_size: -
v_call: TRBV18
d_call: -
cdr3_nt: TGTGCCAGCTCACCTTTAAGTCTCGGGGGGCAGTACTTC
cdr3_aa: CASSPLSLGGQYF

j_call: TRBJ2-2
clone_size: -
v_call: TRBV20-1
d_call: -
cdr3_nt: TGCAGTGCTAGAGATGCCCGGGGGCGGACCGGGGAGCTGTTTTTT
cdr3_aa: CSARDARGRTGELFF

j_call: TRBJ1-5
clone_size: -
v_call: TRBV30
d_call: -
cdr3_nt: TGTGCCTGGAGTGTAAAGGGGTTTGGGCAGCCCCAGCATTTT
cdr3_aa: CAWSVKGFGQPQHF

j_call: TRBJ1-5
clone_size: -
v_call: TRBV30
d_call: -
cdr3_nt: TGTGCCTGGAGTGTTTCAGAGAATCAGCCCCAGCATTTT
cdr3_aa: CAWSVSENQPQHF

j_call: TRBJ2-5
clone_size: -
v_call: TRBV20-1
d_call: TRBD1
cdr3_nt: TGCAGTGCTAGTACCACGTGGACAGGGCCTCAAGAGACCCAGTACTTC
cdr3_aa: CSASTTWTGPQETQYF